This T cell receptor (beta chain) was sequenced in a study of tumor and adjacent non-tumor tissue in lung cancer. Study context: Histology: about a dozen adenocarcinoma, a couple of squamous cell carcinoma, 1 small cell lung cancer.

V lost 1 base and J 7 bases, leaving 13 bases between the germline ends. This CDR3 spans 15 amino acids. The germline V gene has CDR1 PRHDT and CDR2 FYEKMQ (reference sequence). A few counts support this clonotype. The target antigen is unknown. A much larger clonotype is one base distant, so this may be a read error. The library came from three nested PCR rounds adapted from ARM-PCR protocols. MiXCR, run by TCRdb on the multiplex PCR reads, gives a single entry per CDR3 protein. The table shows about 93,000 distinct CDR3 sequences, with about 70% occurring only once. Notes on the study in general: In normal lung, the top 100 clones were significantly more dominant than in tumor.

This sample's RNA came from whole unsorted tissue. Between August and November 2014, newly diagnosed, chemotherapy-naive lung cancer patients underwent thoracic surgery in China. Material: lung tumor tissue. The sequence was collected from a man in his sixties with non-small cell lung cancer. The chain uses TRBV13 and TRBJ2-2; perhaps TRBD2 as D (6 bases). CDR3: CASSLDRGMIGELFF. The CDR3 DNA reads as TGTGCCAGCAGCTTAGATCGGGGGATGATCGGGGAGCTGTTTTTT. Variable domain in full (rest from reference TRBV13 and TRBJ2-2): AAGVIQSPRHLIKEKRETATLKCYPIPRHDTVYWYQQGPGQDPQFLISFYEKMQSDKGSIPDRFSAQQFSDYHSELNMSSLELGDSALYFCASSLDRGMIGELFFGEGSRLTVL.